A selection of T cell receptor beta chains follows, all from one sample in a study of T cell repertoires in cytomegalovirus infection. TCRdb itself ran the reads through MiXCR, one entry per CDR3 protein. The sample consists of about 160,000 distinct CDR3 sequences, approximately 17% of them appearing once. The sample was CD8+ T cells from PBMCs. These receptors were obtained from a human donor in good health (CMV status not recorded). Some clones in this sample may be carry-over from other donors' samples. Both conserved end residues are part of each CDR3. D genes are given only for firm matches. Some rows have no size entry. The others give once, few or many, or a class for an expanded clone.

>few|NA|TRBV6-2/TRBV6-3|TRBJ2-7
CASSYLVGPYEQYF
TGTGCCAGCAGTTACTTGGTCGGACCCTACGAGCAGTACTTC
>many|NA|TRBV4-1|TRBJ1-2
CASSQAGTYYGYTF
TGCGCCAGCAGCCAAGCCGGGACATACTATGGCTACACCTTC
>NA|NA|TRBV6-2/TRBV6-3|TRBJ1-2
CASSPGARAGYTF
TGTGCCAGCAGTCCGGGGGCCAGGGCTGGCTACACCTTC
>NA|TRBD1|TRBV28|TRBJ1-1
CASSLMGQGAQNTEAFF
TGTGCCAGCAGTTTAATGGGCCAGGGGGCGCAGAACACTGAAGCTTTCTTT
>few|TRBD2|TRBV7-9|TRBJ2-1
CASSSTLLAGGSYNEQFF
TGTGCCAGCAGCTCGACCTTACTAGCGGGAGGATCCTACAATGAGCAGTTCTTC
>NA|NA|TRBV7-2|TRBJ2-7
CASSLVRGYEQYF
TGTGCCAGCAGTTTAGTCAGGGGCTACGAGCAGTACTTC
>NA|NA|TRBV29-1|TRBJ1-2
CSVEQGHYGYTF
TGCAGCGTTGAACAGGGCCACTATGGCTACACCTTC
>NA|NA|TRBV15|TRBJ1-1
CATSRDRLMEAFF
TGTGCCACCAGCAGAGATCGTTTAATGGAAGCTTTCTTT
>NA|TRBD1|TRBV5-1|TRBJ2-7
CASGGTGSGEQYF
TGCGCCAGCGGCGGGACAGGGTCGGGGGAGCAGTACTTC
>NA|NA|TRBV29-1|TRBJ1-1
CSAYGARTDEAFF
TGCAGCGCCTACGGGGCAAGGACGGATGAAGCTTTCTTT
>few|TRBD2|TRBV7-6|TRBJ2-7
CASSLVPPRREGLSSYEQYF
TGTGCCAGCAGCTTAGTTCCCCCACGGCGGGAGGGCCTTAGCTCCTACGAGCAGTACTTC
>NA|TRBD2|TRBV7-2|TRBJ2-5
CASSLSGVRETQYF
TGTGCCAGCAGCTTAAGCGGGGTGAGAGAGACCCAGTACTTC
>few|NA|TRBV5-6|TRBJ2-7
CASNKASRSSYEQYF
TGTGCCAGCAACAAAGCCTCGAGGAGCTCCTACGAGCAGTACTTC
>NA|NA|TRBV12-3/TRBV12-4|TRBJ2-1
CASSWKTEQFF
TGTGCCAGCAGTTGGAAAACTGAGCAGTTCTTC
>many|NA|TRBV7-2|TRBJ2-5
CASSPGPMETQYF
TGTGCCAGCAGCCCTGGACCCATGGAGACCCAGTACTTC
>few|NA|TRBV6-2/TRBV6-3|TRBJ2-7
CASSYSTGAGYEQYF
TGTGCCAGCAGTTACTCGACAGGAGCGGGCTACGAGCAGTACTTC
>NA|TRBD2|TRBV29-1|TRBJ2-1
CSGKLAGGREQFF
TGCAGCGGAAAGCTAGCGGGGGGGCGGGAGCAGTTCTTC
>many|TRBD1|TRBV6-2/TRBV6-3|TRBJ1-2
CASSYSGQGPSYTF
TGTGCCAGCAGTTACTCGGGACAGGGGCCGAGCTACACCTTC
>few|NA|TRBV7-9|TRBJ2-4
CASSPPVDPQNIQYF
TGTGCCAGCAGCCCGCCGGTTGACCCCCAAAACATTCAGTACTTC
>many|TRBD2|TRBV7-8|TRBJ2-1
CASSPSGKDNEQFF
TGTGCCAGCAGCCCTAGCGGGAAGGACAATGAGCAGTTCTTC
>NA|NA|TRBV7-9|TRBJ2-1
CASTPTGLGRNEQFF
TGTGCCAGCACGCCCACAGGGTTGGGGAGAAATGAGCAGTTCTTC
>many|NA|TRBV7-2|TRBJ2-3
CASSPLGGRGTDTQYF
TGTGCCAGCAGCCCGCTGGGGGGGCGGGGCACAGATACGCAGTATTTT
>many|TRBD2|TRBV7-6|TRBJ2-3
CASSFSTGTSLTDTQYF
TGTGCCAGCAGCTTCTCAACCGGGACTAGCCTCACAGATACGCAGTATTTT
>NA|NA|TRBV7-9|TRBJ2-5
CASSLVTAFRETQYF
TGTGCCAGCAGCTTGGTGACAGCCTTCAGGGAGACCCAGTACTTC